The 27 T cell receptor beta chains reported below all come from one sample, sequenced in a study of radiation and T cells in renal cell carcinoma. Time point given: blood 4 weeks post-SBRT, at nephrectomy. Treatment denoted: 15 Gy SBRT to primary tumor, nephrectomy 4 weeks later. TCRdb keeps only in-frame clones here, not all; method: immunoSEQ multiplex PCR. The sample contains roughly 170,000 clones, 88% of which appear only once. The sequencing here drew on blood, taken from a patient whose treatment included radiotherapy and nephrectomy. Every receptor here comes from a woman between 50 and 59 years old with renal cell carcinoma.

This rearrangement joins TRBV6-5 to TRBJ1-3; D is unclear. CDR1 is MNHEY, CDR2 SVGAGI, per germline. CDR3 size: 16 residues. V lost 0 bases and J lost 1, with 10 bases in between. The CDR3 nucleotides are TGTGCCAGCAGTTACTCGAGGTTTGGTTCTGGAAACACCATATATTTT. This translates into CASSYSRFGSGNTIYF.

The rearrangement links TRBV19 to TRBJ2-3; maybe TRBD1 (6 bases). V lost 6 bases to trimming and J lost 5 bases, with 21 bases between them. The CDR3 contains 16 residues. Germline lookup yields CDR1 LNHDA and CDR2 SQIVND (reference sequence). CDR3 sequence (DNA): TGTGCCAGTAGAGGATTAGGGGGACAAGTACTAGATACGCAGTATTTT. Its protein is CASRGLGGQVLDTQYF.

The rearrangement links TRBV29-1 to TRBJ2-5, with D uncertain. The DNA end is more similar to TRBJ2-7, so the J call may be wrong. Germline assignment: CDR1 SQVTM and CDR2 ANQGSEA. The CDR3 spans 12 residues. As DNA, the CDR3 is TGCAGCGTTGAAGTAAGCTCCTACGAGCAGTACTTC. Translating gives CSVEVSSYEQYF.

This CDR3 is CASSLGTGAYEQYF. The CDR3, as DNA: TGTGCCAGCAGTCTAGGGACGGGGGCCTACGAGCAGTACTTC. The chain carries TRBV6-5 and TRBJ2-7, with D perhaps matching TRBD2 (6 bases). Per germline, CDR1 MNHEY and CDR2 SVGAGI. V was shortened by 5 bases and J by 2 bases, with 13 bases between the two germline ends. The CDR3 loop spans 14 amino acids.

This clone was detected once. The CDR3 nucleotides are TGTGCCCTCGCCCTAGTGGCCCCCGGGAACTATGGCTACACCTTC. Its protein is CALALVAPGNYGYTF. The chain joins TRBV7-9 to TRBJ1-2; D is unresolved. With 11 bases removed from V and 2 bases from J, the gap between germline ends came to 21 bases. CDR1 and CDR2 (germline): SEHNR, FQNEAQ (reference sequence). The CDR3 is made up of 15 amino acids.

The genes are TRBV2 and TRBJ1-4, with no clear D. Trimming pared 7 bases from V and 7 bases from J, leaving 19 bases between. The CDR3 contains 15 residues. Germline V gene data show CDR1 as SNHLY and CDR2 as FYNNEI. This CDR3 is CASTLDRVSGEKLFF. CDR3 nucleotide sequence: TGTGCCAGCACTCTAGATAGGGTTTCGGGTGAAAAACTGTTTTTT. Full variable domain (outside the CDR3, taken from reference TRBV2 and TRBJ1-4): EPEVTQTPSHQVTQMGQEVILRCVPISNHLYFYWYRQILGQKVEFLVSFYNNEISEKSEIFDDQFSVERPDGSNFTLKIRSTKLEDSAMYFCASTLDRVSGEKLFFGSGTQLSVL.

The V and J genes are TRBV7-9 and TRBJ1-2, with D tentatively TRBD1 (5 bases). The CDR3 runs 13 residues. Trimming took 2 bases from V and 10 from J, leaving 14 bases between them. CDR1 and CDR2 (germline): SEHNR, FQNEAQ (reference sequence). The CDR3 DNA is TGTGCCAGCAGCTTATCGCCAGGGACCAACTACACCTTC. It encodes CASSLSPGTNYTF. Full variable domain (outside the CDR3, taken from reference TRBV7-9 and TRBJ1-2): DTGVSQNPRHKITKRGQNVTFRCDPISEHNRLYWYRQTLGQGPEFLTYFQNEAQLEKSRLLSDRFSAERPKGSFSTLEIQRTEQGDSAMYLCASSLSPGTNYTFGSGTRLTVV.

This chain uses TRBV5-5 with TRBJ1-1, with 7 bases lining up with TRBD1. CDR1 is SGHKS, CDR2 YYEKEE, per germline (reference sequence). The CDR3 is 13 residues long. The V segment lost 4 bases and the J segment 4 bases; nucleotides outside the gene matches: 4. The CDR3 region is CASSAQGFTEAFF. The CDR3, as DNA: TGTGCCAGCAGCGCACAGGGGTTCACTGAAGCTTTCTTT.

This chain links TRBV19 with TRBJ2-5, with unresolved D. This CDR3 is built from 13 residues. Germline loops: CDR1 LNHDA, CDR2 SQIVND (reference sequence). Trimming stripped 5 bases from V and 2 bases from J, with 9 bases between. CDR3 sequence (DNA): TGTGCCAGTAGTTTCCAGGTACAAGAGACCCAGTACTTC. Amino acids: CASSFQVQETQYF.

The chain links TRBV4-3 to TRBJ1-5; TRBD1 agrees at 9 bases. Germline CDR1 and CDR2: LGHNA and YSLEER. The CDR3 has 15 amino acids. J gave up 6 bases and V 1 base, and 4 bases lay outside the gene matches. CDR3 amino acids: CASSQAGTGIQPQHF. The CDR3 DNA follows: TGCGCCAGCAGCCAAGCCGGGACAGGGATTCAGCCCCAGCATTTT.

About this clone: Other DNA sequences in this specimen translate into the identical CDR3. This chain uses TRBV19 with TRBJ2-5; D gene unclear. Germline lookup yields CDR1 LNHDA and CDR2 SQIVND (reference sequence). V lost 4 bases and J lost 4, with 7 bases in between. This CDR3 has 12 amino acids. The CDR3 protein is CASSTVGETQYF. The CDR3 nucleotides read TGTGCCAGTAGTACGGTTGGAGAGACCCAGTACTTC.

CDR3 amino acids: CASAGQSNEQFF. DNA of the CDR3: TGTGCCAGCGCGGGACAGTCCAATGAGCAGTTCTTC. The rearrangement joins TRBV7-2 to TRBJ2-1; D perhaps matches TRBD1 (7 bases). The length of the CDR3 is 12 residues. Germline V gives CDR1 SGHTA, CDR2 FQGNSA. V was cut by 8 bases and J by 6 bases, with 11 bases left in between. Using reference TRBV7-2 and TRBJ2-1 for the parts outside the CDR3, the full variable domain is GAGVSQSPSNKVTEKGKDVELRCDPISGHTALYWYRQSLGQGLEFLIYFQGNSAPDKSGLPSDRFSAERTGGSVSTLTIQRTQQEDSAVYLCASAGQSNEQFFGPGTRLTVL.

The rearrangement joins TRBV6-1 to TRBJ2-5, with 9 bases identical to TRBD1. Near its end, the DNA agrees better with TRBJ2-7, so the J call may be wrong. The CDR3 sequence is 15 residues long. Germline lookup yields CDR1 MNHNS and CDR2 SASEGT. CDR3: CASSEPRTGVYEQYF. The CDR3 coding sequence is TGTGCCAGCAGTGAACCAAGGACAGGGGTGTACGAGCAGTACTTC.

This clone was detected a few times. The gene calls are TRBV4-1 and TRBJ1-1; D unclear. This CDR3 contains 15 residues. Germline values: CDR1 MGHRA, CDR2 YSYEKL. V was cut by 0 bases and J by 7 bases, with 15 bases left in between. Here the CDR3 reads CASSQDLRRLDEAFF. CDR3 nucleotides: TGCGCCAGCAGCCAAGATTTGAGGCGATTGGATGAAGCTTTCTTT.

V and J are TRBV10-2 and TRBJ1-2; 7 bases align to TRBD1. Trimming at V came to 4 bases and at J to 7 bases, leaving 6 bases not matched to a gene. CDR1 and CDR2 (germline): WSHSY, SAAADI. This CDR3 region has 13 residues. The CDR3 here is CASSGTGVLGYTF. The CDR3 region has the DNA TGCGCCAGCAGTGGAACAGGGGTGCTTGGCTACACCTTC.

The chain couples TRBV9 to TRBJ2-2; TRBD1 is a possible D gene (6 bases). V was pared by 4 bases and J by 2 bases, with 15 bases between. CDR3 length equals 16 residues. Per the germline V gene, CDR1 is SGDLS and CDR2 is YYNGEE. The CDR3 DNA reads TGTGCCAGCAGCCATCGGGGACACCCTAACACCGGGGAGCTGTTTTTT. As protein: CASSHRGHPNTGELFF.

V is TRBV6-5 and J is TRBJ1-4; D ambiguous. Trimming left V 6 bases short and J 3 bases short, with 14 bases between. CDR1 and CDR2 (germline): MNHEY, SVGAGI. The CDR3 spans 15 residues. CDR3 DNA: TGTGCCAGCAGGAGGGCCAGGCTTCCTAATGAAAAACTGTTTTTT. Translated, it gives CASRRARLPNEKLFF.

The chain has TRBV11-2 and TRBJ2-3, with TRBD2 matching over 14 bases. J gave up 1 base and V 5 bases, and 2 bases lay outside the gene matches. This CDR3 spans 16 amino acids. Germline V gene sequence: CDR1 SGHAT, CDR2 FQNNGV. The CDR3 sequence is CASSQTSGGGTDTQYF. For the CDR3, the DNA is TGTGCCAGCAGCCAGACTAGCGGGGGGGGCACAGATACGCAGTATTTT.

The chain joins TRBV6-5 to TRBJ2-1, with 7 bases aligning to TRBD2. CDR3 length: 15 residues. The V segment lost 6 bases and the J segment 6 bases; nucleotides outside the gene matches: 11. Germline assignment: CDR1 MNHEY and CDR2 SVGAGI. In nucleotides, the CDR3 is TGTGCCAGCAGCCCTACTCGGGGGGTGGGCAATGAGCAGTTCTTC. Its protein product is CASSPTRGVGNEQFF.

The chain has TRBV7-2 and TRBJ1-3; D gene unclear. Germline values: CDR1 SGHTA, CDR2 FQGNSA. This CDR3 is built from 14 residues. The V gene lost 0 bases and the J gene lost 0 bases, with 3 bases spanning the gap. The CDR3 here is CASSLASSGNTIYF. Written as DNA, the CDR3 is TGTGCCAGCAGCTTAGCCAGCTCTGGAAACACCATATATTTT.

The CDR3 region has the DNA TGTGCCAGCAGCGTAGTTACAGCGAACACTGAAGCTTTCTTT. Its translation is CASSVVTANTEAFF. This chain links TRBV9 with TRBJ1-1; D gene uncertain. Germline CDR1 and CDR2: SGDLS and YYNGEE. The V end was cut by 0 bases, the J end by 1 base, with 7 bases between. This CDR3 has 14 residues. The full variable domain, its missing parts supplied by reference TRBV9 and TRBJ1-1, is DSGVTQTPKHLITATGQRVTLRCSPRSGDLSVYWYQQSLDQGLQFLIQYYNGEERAKGNILERFSAQQFPDLHSELNLSSLELGDSALYFCASSVVTANTEAFFGQGTRLTVV.

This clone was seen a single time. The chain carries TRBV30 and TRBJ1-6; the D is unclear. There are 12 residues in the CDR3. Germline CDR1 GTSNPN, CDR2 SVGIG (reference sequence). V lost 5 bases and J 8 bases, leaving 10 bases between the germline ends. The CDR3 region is CAWGLRDSPLHF. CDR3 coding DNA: TGTGCCTGGGGACTTAGGGATTCACCCCTCCACTTT. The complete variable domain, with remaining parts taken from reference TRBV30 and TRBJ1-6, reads SQTIHQWPATLVQPVGSPLSLECTVEGTSNPNLYWYRQAAGRGLQLLFYSVGIGQISSEVPQNLSASRPQDRQFILSSKKLLLSDSGFYLCAWGLRDSPLHFGNGTRLTVT.

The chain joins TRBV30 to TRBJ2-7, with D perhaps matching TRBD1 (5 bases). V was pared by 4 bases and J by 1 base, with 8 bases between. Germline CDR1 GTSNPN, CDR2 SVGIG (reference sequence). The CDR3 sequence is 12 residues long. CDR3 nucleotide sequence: TGTGCCTGGAATTCAGGGTCCTACGAGCAGTACTTC. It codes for CAWNSGSYEQYF. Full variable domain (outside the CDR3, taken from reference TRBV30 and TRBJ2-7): SQTIHQWPATLVQPVGSPLSLECTVEGTSNPNLYWYRQAAGRGLQLLFYSVGIGQISSEVPQNLSASRPQDRQFILSSKKLLLSDSGFYLCAWNSGSYEQYFGPGTRLTVT.

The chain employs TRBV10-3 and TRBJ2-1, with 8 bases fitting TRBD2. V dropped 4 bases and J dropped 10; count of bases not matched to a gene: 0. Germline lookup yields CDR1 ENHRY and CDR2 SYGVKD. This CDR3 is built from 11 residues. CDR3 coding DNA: TGTGCCATCAGTGCGGGGGGGGAGCAGTTCTTC. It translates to CAISAGGEQFF.

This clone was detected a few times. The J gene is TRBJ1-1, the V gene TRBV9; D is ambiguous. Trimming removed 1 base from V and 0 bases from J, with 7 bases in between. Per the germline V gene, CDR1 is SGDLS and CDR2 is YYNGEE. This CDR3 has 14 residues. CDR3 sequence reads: CASSVSLMNTEAFF. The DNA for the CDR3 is TGTGCCAGCAGCGTATCGCTGATGAACACTGAAGCTTTCTTT.

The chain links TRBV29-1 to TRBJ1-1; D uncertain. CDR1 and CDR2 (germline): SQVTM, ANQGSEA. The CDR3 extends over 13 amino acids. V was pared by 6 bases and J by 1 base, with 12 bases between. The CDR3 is CSVSTSGNTEAFF. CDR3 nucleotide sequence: TGCAGCGTCTCAACCTCTGGGAACACTGAAGCTTTCTTT. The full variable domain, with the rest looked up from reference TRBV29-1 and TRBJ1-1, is SAVISQKPSRDICQRGTSLTIQCQVDSQVTMMFWYRQQPGQSLTLIATANQGSEATYESGFVIDKFPISRPNLTFSTLTVSNMSPEDSSIYLCSVSTSGNTEAFFGQGTRLTVV.

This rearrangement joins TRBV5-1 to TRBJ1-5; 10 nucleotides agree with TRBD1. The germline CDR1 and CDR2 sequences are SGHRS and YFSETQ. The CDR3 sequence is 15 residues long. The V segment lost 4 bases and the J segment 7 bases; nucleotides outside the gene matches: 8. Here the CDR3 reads CASSEGQGSGQPQHF. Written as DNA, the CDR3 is TGCGCCAGCAGCGAGGGACAGGGGTCGGGACAGCCCCAGCATTTT.